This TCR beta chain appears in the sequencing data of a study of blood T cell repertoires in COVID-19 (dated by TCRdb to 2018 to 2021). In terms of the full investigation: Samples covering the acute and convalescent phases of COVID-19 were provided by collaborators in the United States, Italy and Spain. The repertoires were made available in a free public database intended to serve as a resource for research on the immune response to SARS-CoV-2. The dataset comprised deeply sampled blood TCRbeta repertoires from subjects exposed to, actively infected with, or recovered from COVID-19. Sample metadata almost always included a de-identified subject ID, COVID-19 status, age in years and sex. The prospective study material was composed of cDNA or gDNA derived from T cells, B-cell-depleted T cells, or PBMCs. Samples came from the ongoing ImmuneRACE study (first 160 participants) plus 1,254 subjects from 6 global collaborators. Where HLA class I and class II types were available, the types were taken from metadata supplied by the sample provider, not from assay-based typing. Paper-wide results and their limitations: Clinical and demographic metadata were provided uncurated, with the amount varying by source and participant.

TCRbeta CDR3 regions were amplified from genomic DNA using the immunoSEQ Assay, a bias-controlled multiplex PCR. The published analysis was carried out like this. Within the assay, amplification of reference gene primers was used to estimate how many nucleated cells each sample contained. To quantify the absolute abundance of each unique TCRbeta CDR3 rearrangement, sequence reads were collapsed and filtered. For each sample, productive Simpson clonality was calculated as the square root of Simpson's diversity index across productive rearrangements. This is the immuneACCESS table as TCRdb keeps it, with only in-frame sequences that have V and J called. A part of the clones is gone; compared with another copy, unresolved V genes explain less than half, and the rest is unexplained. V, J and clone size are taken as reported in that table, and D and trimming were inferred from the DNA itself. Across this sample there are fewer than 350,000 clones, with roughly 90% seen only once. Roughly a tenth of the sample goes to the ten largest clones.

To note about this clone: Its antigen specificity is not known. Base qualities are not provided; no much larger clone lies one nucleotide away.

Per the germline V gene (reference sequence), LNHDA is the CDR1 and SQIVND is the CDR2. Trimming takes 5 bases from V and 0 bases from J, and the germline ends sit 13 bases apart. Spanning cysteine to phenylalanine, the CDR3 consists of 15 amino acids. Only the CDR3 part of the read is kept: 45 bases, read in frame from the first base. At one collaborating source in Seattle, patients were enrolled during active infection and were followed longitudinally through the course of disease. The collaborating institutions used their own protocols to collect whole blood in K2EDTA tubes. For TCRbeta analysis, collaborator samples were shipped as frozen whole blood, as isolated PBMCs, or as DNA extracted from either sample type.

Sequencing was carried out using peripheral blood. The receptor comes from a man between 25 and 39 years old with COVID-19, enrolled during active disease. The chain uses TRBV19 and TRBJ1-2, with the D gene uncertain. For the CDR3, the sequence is CASSWTGKANYGYTF. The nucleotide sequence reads TGTGCCAGTAGTTGGACGGGAAAAGCTAACTATGGCTACACCTTC.